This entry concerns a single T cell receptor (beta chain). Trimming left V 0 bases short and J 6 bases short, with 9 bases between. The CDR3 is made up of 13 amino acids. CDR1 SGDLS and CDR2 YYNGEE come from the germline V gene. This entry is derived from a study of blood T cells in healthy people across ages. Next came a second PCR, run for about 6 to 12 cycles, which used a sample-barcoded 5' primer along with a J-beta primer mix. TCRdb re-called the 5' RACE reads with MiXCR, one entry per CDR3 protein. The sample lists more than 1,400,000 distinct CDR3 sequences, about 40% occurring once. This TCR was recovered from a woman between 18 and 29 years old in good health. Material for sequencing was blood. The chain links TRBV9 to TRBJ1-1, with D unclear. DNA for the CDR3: TGTGCCAGCAGCGTAGCCCCTGCGTCTGAAGCTTTCTTT. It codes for CASSVAPASEAFF.